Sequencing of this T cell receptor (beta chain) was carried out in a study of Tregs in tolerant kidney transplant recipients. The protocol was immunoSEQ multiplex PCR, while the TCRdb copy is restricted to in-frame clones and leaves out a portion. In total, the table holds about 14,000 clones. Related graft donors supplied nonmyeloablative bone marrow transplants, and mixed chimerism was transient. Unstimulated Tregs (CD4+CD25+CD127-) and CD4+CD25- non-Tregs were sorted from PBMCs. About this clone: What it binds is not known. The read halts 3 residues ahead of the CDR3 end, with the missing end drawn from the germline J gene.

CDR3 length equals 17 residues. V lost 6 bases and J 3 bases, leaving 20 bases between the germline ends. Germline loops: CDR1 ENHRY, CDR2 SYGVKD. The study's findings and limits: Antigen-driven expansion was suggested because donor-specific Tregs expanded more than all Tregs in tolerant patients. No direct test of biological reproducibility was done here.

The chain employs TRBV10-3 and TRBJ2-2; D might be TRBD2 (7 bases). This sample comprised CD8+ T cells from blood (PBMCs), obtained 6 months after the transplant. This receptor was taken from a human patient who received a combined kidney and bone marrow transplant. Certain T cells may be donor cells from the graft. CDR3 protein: CAIRGGGERAYTGELFF. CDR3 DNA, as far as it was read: TGTGCCATCAGGGGAGGGGGGGAGAGGGCCTACACCGGGGAG.